The 13 T cell receptor beta chains in this list originate from one sample, sequenced in a study of untreated major depressive disorder (dated by TCRdb to the late 2010s). Library preparation was by the immunoSEQ multiplex PCR assay. TCRdb carries this immuneACCESS record with in-frame sequences only. Its versions omit some clonotypes, under half of them owing to an unresolved V gene in the studies checked, with the rest unexplained. The sample table lists about 21,000 clones, over 85% of them with a count of one. The ten top clones hold approximately 0.47% of the sample. Input material: CD4+ T cells from PBMCs. These receptors were taken from a woman aged 35 to 49 in good health.

This sequence joins TRBV27 and TRBJ2-7; a weak D match, TRBD2 (9 bases). Trimming cost V 6 bases and J 3 bases, with 18 bases left between them. The germline V gene has CDR1 MNHEY and CDR2 SMNVEV (reference sequence). The CDR3 is 15 amino acids. CDR3 protein: CASRQGASGIYEQYF. The DNA for the CDR3 is TGTGCCAGCAGGCAGGGGGCTAGCGGGATCTACGAGCAGTACTTC.

The rearrangement links TRBV28 to TRBJ2-7, with 7 bases matching TRBD1. Germline assignment: CDR1 MDHEN and CDR2 SYDVKM. This CDR3 is built from 14 residues. Unmatched junction bases numbered 10, after V lost 5 bases and J lost 6 bases. In nucleotides, the CDR3 is TGTGCCAGCAGTGAGAGGGGGCCCTTGAGCGAGCAGTACGTC. Its translation is CASSERGPLSEQYV.

The chain combines TRBV18 with TRBJ2-3; TRBD2 might be the D (7 bases). This CDR3 spans 13 amino acids. CDR1 is KGHSH, CDR2 LQKENI, per germline. The V and J ends lost 4 bases and 10 bases respectively, with 15 bases between them. The CDR3 DNA follows: TGTGCCAGCTCACTCCTGGGGGGGGCTTCGCAGTATTTT. Its translation is CASSLLGGASQYF.

The chain combines TRBV11-2 with TRBJ2-7; 8 bases align to TRBD2. With 6 bases clipped from V and 3 bases from J, the junction kept 4 bases outside the gene matches. The CDR3 loop spans 13 amino acids. Germline lookup yields CDR1 SGHAT and CDR2 FQNNGV. This chain's CDR3 is CASRESGSYEQYF. Written as DNA, the CDR3 is TGTGCCAGCAGGGAAAGCGGGAGCTACGAGCAGTACTTC.

The V gene is TRBV5-4, the J gene TRBJ1-2; weak D call: TRBD1 (6 bases). V lost 7 bases to trimming and J lost 3 bases, with 13 bases between them. The CDR3 totals 13 residues. Per germline, CDR1 SGHNT and CDR2 YYREEE (reference sequence). The CDR3 coding sequence is TGTGCCAGCGGGGGACAAAAAGACTATGGCTACACCTTC. Its translation is CASGGQKDYGYTF.

The chain links TRBV6-4 to TRBJ1-1; 9 bases are a match to TRBD1. The germline V gene has CDR1 MRHNA and CDR2 SNTAGT. The length of the CDR3 is 14 residues. J lost 7 bases, V lost 6 bases, and 9 bases had no gene match. CDR3 residues: CASSPRTGADEAFF. In nucleotides, the CDR3 is TGTGCCAGCAGCCCCCGGACAGGGGCCGATGAAGCTTTCTTT.

The rearrangement links TRBV5-1 to TRBJ1-1; D is ambiguous. CDR1 and CDR2 (germline): SGHRS, YFSETQ. This CDR3 contains 14 residues. V was shortened by 3 bases and J by 1 base, with 10 bases between the two germline ends. CDR3 sequence (DNA): TGCGCCAGCAGCTCACGGGTTTGGAACACTGAAGCTTTCTTT. This gives the protein CASSSRVWNTEAFF.

V and J are TRBV7-8 and TRBJ2-7, with D uncertain. This CDR3 spans 13 amino acids. Per the germline V gene, CDR1 is SGHVS and CDR2 is FQNEAQ. V was trimmed by 3 bases and J by 3 bases, leaving 9 bases between them. This chain's CDR3 is CASSFLDGYEQYF. In DNA, the CDR3 is TGTGCCAGCAGCTTCCTCGACGGCTACGAGCAGTACTTC.

This clone has only one observation. This chain connects TRBV10-3 to TRBJ1-2, with TRBD1 as a possible D gene (5 bases). Germline V lookup: CDR1 ENHRY, CDR2 SYGVKD. Trimming took 7 bases from V and 0 from J, leaving 12 bases between them. The CDR3 covers 14 residues. The CDR3 region is CAINSDTANYGYTF. The CDR3 DNA is TGTGCCATCAATTCGGACACAGCTAACTATGGCTACACCTTC.

The chain recombines TRBV4-3 with TRBJ1-2; 7 nucleotides align to TRBD1. The CDR3 covers 14 residues. V lost 4 bases and J lost 2; bases outside the gene matches: 4. CDR1 is LGHNA and CDR2 is YSLEER in the germline V gene. The CDR3, as DNA: TGCGCCAGCAGCCGAGGGACAGACAACTATGGCTACACCTTC. Protein: CASSRGTDNYGYTF.

The chain links TRBV2 to TRBJ1-3, with D possibly matching TRBD1 (6 bases). Looked up from germline, CDR1 is SNHLY and CDR2 is FYNNEI. Trimming shortened V by 10 bases and J by 3 bases, and 10 bases separated the two germline ends. This CDR3 comprises 12 residues. CDR3 loop: CATQGSGNTIYF. The DNA of the CDR3 is TGTGCCACCCAGGGGAGTGGAAACACCATATATTTT.

This rearrangement joins TRBV27 to TRBJ1-1; D unclear. The CDR3 consists of 16 residues. The V and J ends lost 4 bases and 1 base respectively, with 16 bases between them. CDR1 is MNHEY, CDR2 SMNVEV, per germline (reference sequence). CDR3 region: CASSSKATWENTEAFF. The CDR3 DNA reads TGTGCCAGCAGTTCAAAGGCGACTTGGGAGAACACTGAAGCTTTCTTT.

The chain combines TRBV4-3 with TRBJ1-2; TRBD1 agrees at 10 bases. V trimming: 1 base; J trimming: 6 bases; junction bases outside the gene matches: 5. Germline V gene lookup returns CDR1 LGHNA and CDR2 YSLEER. The CDR3 extends over 15 amino acids. The CDR3: CASSQGLGTGDGYTF. CDR3 sequence (DNA): TGCGCCAGCAGCCAAGGACTTGGGACAGGGGATGGCTACACCTTC.